These 13 T cell receptor beta chains were sequenced from one sample in a study of human T cells and chemical hapten exposure. In TCRdb, the RACE reads were re-called with MiXCR into one record per CDR3 protein. The sample records roughly 250,000 distinct CDR3 sequences, around 9.3% being singletons. Time point defined: pre-sensitization, week 0. As for treatment: therapeutic diphenylcyclopropenone sensitization with weekly scalp DPC. The source was whole blood, collected in connection with sensitization to the hapten diphenylcyclopropenone (DPC). All receptors derive from a middle-aged woman with alopecia areata. Some clones in this sample may be carry-over from other donors' samples.

In its sample, this clonotype was seen a few times. The rearrangement links TRBV6-5 to TRBJ1-1; D ambiguous. Germline V gene data show CDR1 as MNHEY and CDR2 as SVGAGI. V was clipped by 7 bases and J by 3 bases, with 18 bases between them. This CDR3 is built from 15 residues. The DNA of the CDR3 is TGTGCCAGCAAATTAGAGGGTCTGGGGTACACTGAAGCTTTCTTT. Protein product: CASKLEGLGYTEAFF.

The chain links TRBV5-8 to TRBJ2-5, with TRBD2 matching over 9 bases. Germline CDR1 is SGHTS and CDR2 is YDEGEE. CDR3 length: 15 amino acids. The V and J ends lost 1 base and 2 bases, in that order; junction bases with no gene match: 3. The CDR3 loop reads CASSLYLAGQETQYF. DNA of the CDR3: TGTGCCAGCAGCTTGTACCTAGCGGGACAAGAGACCCAGTACTTC.

V is TRBV4-2 and J is TRBJ2-3, with TRBD2 matching over 8 bases. Germline loops: CDR1 LGHNA, CDR2 YNFKEQ. With V trimmed by 8 bases and J by 1 base, 11 bases remained unmatched. This CDR3 is 16 amino acids long. The CDR3 DNA is TGTGCCAGCTTAGCGGGGAACGGACGGGGCACAGATACGCAGTATTTT. It yields the protein CASLAGNGRGTDTQYF.

The table lists this clonotype with many counts. The chain employs TRBV12-3 or TRBV12-4 and TRBJ2-3; D gene ambiguous. Trimming cost V 7 bases and J 5 bases, with 13 bases left between them. There are 13 residues in the CDR3. The CDR3 spells CASTQFWGDTQYF. The CDR3 nucleotides are TGTGCCAGCACCCAGTTCTGGGGAGATACGCAGTATTTT.

The chain recombines TRBV12-3 or TRBV12-4 with TRBJ2-3; 11 bases line up with TRBD2. The CDR3 consists of 17 residues. V gave up 5 bases and J gave up 7 bases; unmatched junction bases: 14. CDR3 region: CASSGSTSGMPGNTQYF. The CDR3, as DNA: TGTGCCAGCAGTGGCTCGACTAGCGGGATGCCGGGGAATACGCAGTATTTT.

The V and J genes are TRBV5-1 and TRBJ2-1; 13 bases align to TRBD2. The trim removed 4 bases at V and 6 bases at J, leaving 10 bases unmatched. The CDR3 covers 17 residues. Germline V gives CDR1 SGHRS, CDR2 YFSETQ. CDR3 coding DNA: TGCGCCAGCAGCGACCCTGGACTAGCGGGAGTGGGCAATGAGCAGTTCTTC. Translated, it gives CASSDPGLAGVGNEQFF.

This clonotype was seen only a few times. This rearrangement joins TRBV28 to TRBJ2-2, with 15 positions matching TRBD2. Germline CDR1 is MDHEN and CDR2 is SYDVKM. Trimming cost V 6 bases and J 7 bases; bases outside gene matches: 9. This CDR3 comprises 17 residues. CDR3 in DNA: TGTGCCAGCAGCCTCCCCGGGACTAGCGGGAGGATCGGGGAGCTGTTTTTT. Its translation: CASSLPGTSGRIGELFF. The variable domain in full, completed from reference TRBV28 and TRBJ2-2, reads DVKVTQSSRYLVKRTGEKVFLECVQDMDHENMFWYRQDPGLGLRLIYFSYDVKMKEKGDIPEGYSVSREKKERFSLILESASTNQTSMYLCASSLPGTSGRIGELFFGEGSRLTVL.

This clonotype has a handful of counts. The chain uses TRBV15 and TRBJ1-5, with TRBD1 identical over 10 bases. Per germline, CDR1 LNHNV and CDR2 YYDKDF (reference sequence). Losses at the gene ends were 9 bases for V and 3 bases for J; bases not matched to a gene: 8. The CDR3 runs 15 residues. The chain's CDR3 is CATTPGQGVNQPQHF. The CDR3, as DNA: TGTGCCACTACCCCTGGACAGGGGGTCAATCAGCCCCAGCATTTT.

This clonotype came up a few times. The V and J genes are TRBV28 and TRBJ2-2, with a tentative D call TRBD1 (5 bases). CDR1 is MDHEN and CDR2 is SYDVKM in the germline V gene. This CDR3 contains 16 residues. V was shortened by 6 bases and J by 6 bases, with 20 bases between the two germline ends. The CDR3 spells CASSSMGLGDAGELFF. The CDR3 DNA reads as TGTGCCAGCAGCTCGATGGGGTTAGGGGATGCCGGGGAGCTGTTTTTT.

This clonotype was found many times. The rearrangement joins TRBV4-3 to TRBJ2-1, with 9 bases that match TRBD2. V dropped 4 bases and J dropped 3; count of bases not matched to a gene: 13. The V gene's germline CDR1 is LGHNA and CDR2 YSLEER. This CDR3 contains 18 residues. The CDR3 loop is CASSPTGLAGAGYNEQFF. As DNA, the CDR3 is TGCGCCAGCAGCCCCACTGGCTTAGCGGGAGCAGGCTACAATGAGCAGTTCTTC.

The genes are TRBV7-2 and TRBJ2-3, with a tentative D call TRBD1 (6 bases). Trimming removed 5 bases from V and 1 base from J, with 16 bases in between. This CDR3 comprises 16 residues. Germline V gene lookup returns CDR1 SGHTA and CDR2 FQGNSA. CDR3 amino acids: CASSQIGGPRTDTQYF. The DNA of the CDR3 is TGTGCCAGCAGCCAGATAGGGGGTCCTCGCACAGATACGCAGTATTTT.

This clonotype was counted a few times. The CDR3 nucleotides read TGTGCCAGCACAGGGGACACAGATACGCAGTATTTT. It translates to CASTGDTDTQYF. This chain uses TRBV25-1 with TRBJ2-3, with a tentative D call TRBD1 (6 bases). The CDR3 runs 12 residues. Germline V lookup: CDR1 MGHDK, CDR2 SYGVNS. The ends were cut back, 7 bases at V and 2 bases at J, with 7 bases in the middle.

The chain links TRBV7-2 to TRBJ2-3; D remains ambiguous. Deletions cut 0 bases from V and 4 bases from J, with 11 bases between. This CDR3 spans 15 amino acids. Germline loops: CDR1 SGHTA, CDR2 FQGNSA. CDR3 amino acids: CASSLAGSRPDTQYF. The CDR3 nucleotides read TGTGCCAGCAGCTTAGCCGGAAGCCGGCCAGATACGCAGTATTTT.